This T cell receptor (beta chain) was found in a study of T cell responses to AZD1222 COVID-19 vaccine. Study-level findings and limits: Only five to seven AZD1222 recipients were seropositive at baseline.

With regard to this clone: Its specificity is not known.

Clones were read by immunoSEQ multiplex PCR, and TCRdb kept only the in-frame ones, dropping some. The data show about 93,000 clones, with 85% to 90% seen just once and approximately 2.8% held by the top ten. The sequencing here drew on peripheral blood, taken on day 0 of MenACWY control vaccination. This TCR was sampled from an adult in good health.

CDR3 loop: CASTLDRAGIYGYTF. The CDR3 DNA follows: TGTGCCAGCACCCTTGACAGGGCTGGTATCTATGGCTACACCTTC. V usage is TRBV7-2 and J usage is TRBJ1-2, with 7 bases matching TRBD1. Losses at the gene ends were 7 bases for V and 4 bases for J; bases not matched to a gene: 12. This CDR3 is built from 15 residues. Germline V CDR1 and CDR2: SGHTA, FQGNSA. The variable domain in full, with the rest retrieved from reference TRBV7-2 and TRBJ1-2, is GAGVSQSPSNKVTEKGKDVELRCDPISGHTALYWYRQSLGQGLEFLIYFQGNSAPDKSGLPSDRFSAERTGGSVSTLTIQRTQQEDSAVYLCASTLDRAGIYGYTFGSGTRLTVV.